This entry concerns a single TCR beta chain. As yet, its antigen is unknown. This record comes from a study of OX40 agonist ivuxolimab in advanced cancers. The overall study: Patients treated during dose escalation were battling hepatocellular carcinoma, melanoma, renal cell or head and neck cancer. Patients were 65% to 85% male with ages roughly 23 to 79, mean 60. Patients with prior anti-PD-1, anti-PD-L1 or anti-CTLA-4 therapy were eligible; approximately 40% had some.

Deletions cut 5 bases from V and 8 bases from J, with 10 bases between. Per the germline V gene, CDR1 is LNHNV and CDR2 is YYDKDF (reference sequence). This CDR3 region has 12 residues. Study-wide findings and caveats: Expanded clones were, on average, more numerous among CD8+ T cells than CD4+.

Clones were sequenced by immunoSEQ multiplex PCR, and TCRdb holds only the in-frame ones, with some missing. Among around 90,000 clones, around 87% were seen once, and the ten largest hold approximately 0.29%. V gene TRBV15 combines with J gene TRBJ1-5; D is ambiguous. This sample comprised CD4+ or CD8+ T cells sorted from blood, obtained in a trial of the OX40 agonist ivuxolimab. This sequence was found in an adult with an advanced solid tumor such as melanoma, head and neck, liver or kidney cancer. The CDR3 reads CATSRDVEPQHF. The CDR3 nucleotides are TGTGCCACCAGCCGCGACGTGGAGCCCCAGCATTTT.